These 24 T cell receptor beta chains share one sample of origin, sequenced in a study of long-term antiretroviral therapy in people with HIV. The assay used was immunoSEQ (version v3.0), run at survey level. Profiled with immunoSEQ multiplex PCR; TCRdb holds only in-frame clones, not every one. This table has more than 20,000 clones, 90% to 95% appearing once. Sequences were derived from unsorted PBMCs, sampled 4.8 to 5 years after starting antiretroviral therapy. Receptors originate from a woman between 45 and 60 years old with HIV.

The chain recombines TRBV7-3 with TRBJ2-2; TRBD1 matches at 9 bases. Germline loops: CDR1 SGHTA, CDR2 FQGTGA. CDR3 length: 15 residues. The trim removed 5 bases at V and 4 bases at J, leaving 5 bases unmatched. The CDR3 coding sequence is TGTGCCAGCAGCCCGGGACAGGGTGCCACCGGGGAGCTGTTTTTT. Translated: CASSPGQGATGELFF.

The J gene is TRBJ2-6, the V gene TRBV5-1; D is perhaps TRBD1 (5 bases). Germline V gives CDR1 SGHRS, CDR2 YFSETQ. Trimming removed 7 bases from V and 4 bases from J, with 12 bases in between. The CDR3 length is 14 residues. The CDR3 reads CASLDSPGANVLTF. CDR3 nucleotides: TGCGCCAGCTTAGACAGTCCCGGGGCCAACGTCCTGACTTTC.

The gene calls are TRBV6-5 and TRBJ2-7, with D hard to call. V lost 5 bases and J lost 1, with 6 bases in between. The CDR3 is made up of 12 amino acids. The germline V gene encodes CDR1 MNHEY and CDR2 SVGAGI. The CDR3, as DNA: TGTGCCAGCAGTCGGGCTTCCTACGAGCAGTACTTC. It is translated as CASSRASYEQYF.

The gene calls are TRBV6-5 and TRBJ2-1; D gene unclear. This CDR3 spans 14 amino acids. The germline V and J ends were trimmed by 0 bases and 7 bases, with 10 bases remaining between them. Germline CDR1 is MNHEY and CDR2 is SVGAGI. The CDR3 DNA reads as TGTGCCAGCAGTTACTCAGGGTGGGGTAATGAGCAGTTCTTC. Amino acid sequence: CASSYSGWGNEQFF.

The chain uses TRBV5-4 and TRBJ1-1; D gene uncertain. The germline CDR1 and CDR2 sequences are SGHNT and YYREEE (reference sequence). There are 15 residues in the CDR3. The germline V and J ends were trimmed by 4 bases and 1 base, with 14 bases remaining between them. CDR3 region: CASSPVGVQNTEAFF. CDR3 nucleotide sequence: TGTGCCAGCAGCCCCGTCGGAGTACAGAACACTGAAGCTTTCTTT.

This clone was found once. The chain links TRBV2 to TRBJ1-5; D is ambiguous. V was clipped by 0 bases and J by 4 bases, with 10 bases between them. Germline values: CDR1 SNHLY, CDR2 FYNNEI. The CDR3 has 15 residues. The CDR3 sequence is CASSEAGFLNQPQHF. The CDR3 DNA follows: TGTGCCAGCAGTGAAGCGGGGTTCTTAAATCAGCCCCAGCATTTT.

This chain links TRBV5-4 with TRBJ2-5; the match to TRBD1 covers 9 bases. The CDR3 loop spans 15 amino acids. Trimming removed 4 bases from V and 5 bases from J; junction bases left unmatched: 9. CDR1 and CDR2 (germline): SGHNT, YYREEE (reference sequence). The CDR3 is CASSPGGTGLETQYF. CDR3 bases: TGTGCCAGCAGCCCCGGTGGGACAGGGCTCGAGACCCAGTACTTC.

This chain links TRBV2 with TRBJ1-2; maybe TRBD1 (5 bases). CDR3 size: 10 residues. The V gene's germline CDR1 is SNHLY and CDR2 FYNNEI. V lost 8 bases and J lost 6, with 7 bases in between. In DNA, the CDR3 is TGTGCCAGCTTCAGGGATGGCTACACCTTC. It encodes CASFRDGYTF.

In its sample, this clone was seen a few times. This chain links TRBV9 with TRBJ2-3; D may be TRBD2 (6 bases). Germline V gene sequence: CDR1 SGDLS, CDR2 YYNGEE. The CDR3 is made up of 17 amino acids. Trimming removed 0 bases at V and 4 bases at J, with 18 bases between. The CDR3 reads CASSVGGNLGDSDTQYF. In DNA form, the CDR3 reads TGTGCCAGCAGCGTAGGCGGGAACTTGGGGGATTCAGATACGCAGTATTTT.

This chain links TRBV5-8 with TRBJ2-3; D uncertain. CDR3 length equals 11 residues. CDR1 and CDR2 from the germline V gene are SGHTS and YDEGEE. V lost 3 bases and J lost 5, with 4 bases in between. The CDR3 DNA sequence: TGTGCCAGCAGCTCTAGAGATACGCAGTATTTT. Its translation is CASSSRDTQYF.

The chain links TRBV2 to TRBJ2-5; D ambiguous. Trimming left V 5 bases short and J 4 bases short, with 8 bases between. The CDR3 totals 12 residues. Germline V gene sequence: CDR1 SNHLY, CDR2 FYNNEI. CDR3 in amino acids: CASSRALETQYF. The CDR3 DNA reads TGTGCCAGCAGTAGGGCATTAGAGACCCAGTACTTC.

V is TRBV7-9 and J is TRBJ1-2; the D is unclear. Trimming pared 1 base from V and 4 bases from J, leaving 10 bases between. This CDR3 is 14 amino acids long. Germline CDR1 is SEHNR and CDR2 is FQNEAQ (reference sequence). CDR3 loop: CASSLGFNPYGYTF. The CDR3 DNA reads as TGTGCCAGCAGCTTAGGCTTTAACCCCTATGGCTACACCTTC.

V and J are TRBV11-1 and TRBJ2-7, with 7 bases fitting TRBD2. V was clipped by 5 bases and J by 7 bases; unmatched bases: 8. Germline values: CDR1 SGHAT, CDR2 FQDESV (reference sequence). CDR3 length equals 13 residues. The CDR3 loop reads CASSLQRGGEQYF. The CDR3 nucleotides read TGTGCCAGCAGCCTCCAGAGGGGAGGGGAGCAGTACTTC. The variable domain in full, completed from reference TRBV11-1 and TRBJ2-7, reads EAEVAQSPRYKITEKSQAVAFWCDPISGHATLYWYRQILGQGPELLVQFQDESVVDDSQLPKDRFSAERLKGVDSTLKIQPAELGDSAMYLCASSLQRGGEQYFGPGTRLTVT.

The gene calls are TRBV11-1 and TRBJ1-1; D might be TRBD1 (6 bases). Trimming removed 3 bases at V and 5 bases at J, with 19 bases between. Germline-derived CDR1 and CDR2 are SGHAT and FQDESV (reference sequence). The CDR3 has 16 residues. The CDR3 loop reads CASSLFSGGGETEAFF. DNA of the CDR3: TGTGCCAGCAGCTTGTTCTCCGGGGGGGGCGAGACTGAAGCTTTCTTT.

The chain employs TRBV5-1 and TRBJ2-1; 7 bases map to TRBD2. Germline assignment: CDR1 SGHRS and CDR2 YFSETQ. After removal of 4 bases from V and 2 bases from J, the junction contained 6 bases not matched to a gene. This CDR3 comprises 15 residues. This chain's CDR3 is CASSPTGTTYNEQFF. The CDR3, as DNA: TGCGCCAGCAGCCCTACCGGGACTACCTACAATGAGCAGTTCTTC.

The rearrangement joins TRBV2 to TRBJ2-1, with unresolved D. Between the trimmed V and J ends, which lost 3 bases and 0 bases, there was a span of 9 bases. Germline V gives CDR1 SNHLY, CDR2 FYNNEI. This CDR3 is 15 amino acids long. The CDR3 reads CASSDLSSSYNEQFF. As DNA, the CDR3 is TGTGCCAGCAGTGATTTGTCTAGCTCCTACAATGAGCAGTTCTTC.

This sequence joins TRBV5-8 and TRBJ2-1; 8 nucleotides align to TRBD2. In germline, CDR1 is SGHTS, CDR2 YDEGEE. After removal of 4 bases from V and 2 bases from J, the junction contained 5 bases not matched to a gene. The CDR3 totals 15 residues. This chain's CDR3 is CASSPGRVAYNEQFF. CDR3 sequence (DNA): TGTGCCAGCAGCCCCGGGAGGGTGGCCTACAATGAGCAGTTCTTC.

J is TRBJ2-1 and V is TRBV2; no definite D call. There are 14 residues in the CDR3. CDR1 SNHLY and CDR2 FYNNEI come from the germline V gene. The V end lost 5 bases, the J end lost 7 bases, and 15 bases lay between the germline ends. CDR3 residues: CASSPRATWNEQFF. DNA of the CDR3: TGTGCCAGCAGTCCCCGGGCGACATGGAATGAGCAGTTCTTC.

The chain is built from TRBV6-4 and TRBJ2-7, with 12 bases that match TRBD2. In germline, CDR1 is MRHNA, CDR2 SNTAGT. This CDR3 contains 15 residues. V lost 6 bases to trimming and J lost 5 bases; unmatched junction nucleotides: 8. The CDR3: CASSPGLAGTHEQYF. Written as DNA, the CDR3 is TGTGCCAGCAGCCCCGGACTAGCGGGGACTCACGAGCAGTACTTC.

V is TRBV7-9 and J is TRBJ2-5; weak D call: TRBD2 (7 bases). The CDR3 is 16 amino acids. V was shortened by 6 bases and J by 3 bases, with 20 bases between the two germline ends. Germline V gene lookup returns CDR1 SEHNR and CDR2 FQNEAQ (reference sequence). DNA for the CDR3: TGTGCCAGCAGACCTGGGAGGGGGGCAGGGAAAGAGACCCAGTACTTC. Its protein product is CASRPGRGAGKETQYF.

The V and J genes are TRBV7-2 and TRBJ2-1, with a possible D match to TRBD2 (5 bases). CDR1 and CDR2 from the germline V gene are SGHTA and FQGNSA. V lost 5 bases and J 1 base, leaving 12 bases between the germline ends. CDR3 size: 15 residues. The CDR3 region is CASSHPERSYNEQFF. The CDR3 DNA sequence: TGTGCCAGCAGCCACCCGGAGCGGTCCTACAATGAGCAGTTCTTC.

J is TRBJ2-1 and V is TRBV6-4; 7 positions agree with TRBD2. The CDR3 has 18 residues. Unmatched junction bases numbered 19, after V lost 4 bases and J lost 7 bases. Germline V lookup: CDR1 MRHNA, CDR2 SNTAGT. Here the CDR3 DNA reads TGTGCCAGCAGTGTTCTTGCTAGCGGCTATTGGTGGGGTAATGAGCAGTTCTTC. This encodes CASSVLASGYWWGNEQFF.

The chain is built from TRBV4-3 and TRBJ2-4; a weak D match, TRBD1 (5 bases). The CDR3 has 14 residues. With 1 base removed from V and 5 bases from J, the gap between germline ends came to 9 bases. Germline CDR1 and CDR2: LGHNA and YSLEER. CDR3 in amino acids: CASSQATGENIQYF. CDR3 DNA sequence: TGCGCCAGCAGCCAAGCAACAGGAGAAAACATTCAGTACTTC.

The chain is built from TRBV7-9 and TRBJ2-1; D perhaps matches TRBD1 (5 bases). CDR1 and CDR2 (germline): SEHNR, FQNEAQ (reference sequence). V lost 5 bases, J lost 6 bases, and 14 bases lay in between. CDR3 length: 14 amino acids. The CDR3 protein is CASSRTLVPNEQFF. The CDR3 DNA reads as TGTGCCAGCAGCAGGACATTGGTCCCCAATGAGCAGTTCTTC.